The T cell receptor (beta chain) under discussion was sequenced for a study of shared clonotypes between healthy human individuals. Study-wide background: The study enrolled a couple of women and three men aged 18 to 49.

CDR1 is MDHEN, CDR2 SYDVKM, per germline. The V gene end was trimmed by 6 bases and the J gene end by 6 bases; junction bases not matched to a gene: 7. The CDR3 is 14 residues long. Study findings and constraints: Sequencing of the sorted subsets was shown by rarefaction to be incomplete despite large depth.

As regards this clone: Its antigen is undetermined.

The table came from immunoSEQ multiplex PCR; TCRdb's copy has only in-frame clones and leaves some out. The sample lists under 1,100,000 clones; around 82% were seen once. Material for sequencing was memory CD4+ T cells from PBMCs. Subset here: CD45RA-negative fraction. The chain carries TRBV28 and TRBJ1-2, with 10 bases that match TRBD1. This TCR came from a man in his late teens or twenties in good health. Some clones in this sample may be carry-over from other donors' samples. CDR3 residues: CASRNSGTGDGYTF. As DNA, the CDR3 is TGTGCCAGCAGAAACTCCGGGACAGGGGATGGCTACACCTTC.